This T cell receptor beta chain was found in a study of blood T cell repertoires in COVID-19. Across the study: The United States, Italy and Spain supplied acute and convalescent COVID-19 samples. The cDNA or gDNA used as material had been derived from T cells, B-cell-depleted T cells, or PBMCs.

Germline CDR1 reads MNHEY; CDR2 reads SMNVEV (reference sequence). The CDR3 runs to 13 residues. Between the trimmed V and J ends, which lost 5 bases and 4 bases, there was a span of 9 bases. Source study methods: Reference gene primer amplification gave estimated nucleated cell counts. TCRdb's table, derived via immunoSEQ multiplex PCR, lists solely in-frame clones and lacks some. V and J calls plus clone size are reproduced from that table; the DNA served to infer D and trimming. The sample shows 140,000 or so clones, roughly 80% of them seen only once. This clonotype was obtained from a man between 65 and 79 years old who had recovered from COVID-19. The chain links TRBV27 to TRBJ1-5; a possible D gene is TRBD1 (5 bases). Sequencing was carried out using peripheral blood. The CDR3, as DNA: TGTGCCAGCAGTATACAGGTAAATCAGCCCCAGCATTTT. Its translation is CASSIQVNQPQHF.